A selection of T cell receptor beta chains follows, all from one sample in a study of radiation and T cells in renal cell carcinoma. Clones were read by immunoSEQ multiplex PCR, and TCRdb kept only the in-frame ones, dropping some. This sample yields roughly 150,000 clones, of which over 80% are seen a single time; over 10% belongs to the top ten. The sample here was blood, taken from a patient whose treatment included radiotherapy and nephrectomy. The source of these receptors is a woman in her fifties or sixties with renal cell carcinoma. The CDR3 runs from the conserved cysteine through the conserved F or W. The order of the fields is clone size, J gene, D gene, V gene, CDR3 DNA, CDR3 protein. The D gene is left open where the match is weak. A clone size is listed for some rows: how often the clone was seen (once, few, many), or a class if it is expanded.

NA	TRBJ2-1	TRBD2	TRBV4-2	TGTGCCAGCACAGGTAGCGGGGGGGCCTACAATGAGCAGTTCTTC	CASTGSGGAYNEQFF
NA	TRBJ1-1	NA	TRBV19	TGTGCCAGTAGTACTTCGGGGGAGAACACTGAAGCTTTCTTT	CASSTSGENTEAFF
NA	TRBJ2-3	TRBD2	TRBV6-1	TGTGCCAGCTCTACTAGCGGGGGGGATACGCAGTATTTT	CASSTSGGDTQYF
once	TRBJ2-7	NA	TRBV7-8	TGTGCCAGCAGCTTAGTCGGCAACTACGAGCAGTACTTC	CASSLVGNYEQYF
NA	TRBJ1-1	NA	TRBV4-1	TGCGCCAGCAGCCAAGGGGCCGGGGGGGGCACTGAAGCTTTCTTT	CASSQGAGGGTEAFF
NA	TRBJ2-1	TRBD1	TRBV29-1	TGCAGCGTTGATCCCGGGACAGCATACAATGAGCAGTTCTTC	CSVDPGTAYNEQFF
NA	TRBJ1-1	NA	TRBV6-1	TGTGCCAGCAGTGGAAGGGTTGGGGTGAACACTGAAGCTTTCTTT	CASSGRVGVNTEAFF
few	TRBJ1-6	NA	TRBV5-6	TGTGCCAGCAGCTTGGCTCGGATACGCTCCTATAATTCACCCCTCCACTTT	CASSLARIRSYNSPLHF
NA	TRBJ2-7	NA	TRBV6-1	TGTGCCAGCGGTCCCCAGGGGCCCTACGAGCAGTACTTC	CASGPQGPYEQYF
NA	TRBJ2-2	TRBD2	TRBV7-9	TGTGCCAGCAGCCCGACTAGCGGGGACTTTCCTGCGAACACCGGGGAGCTGTTTTTT	CASSPTSGDFPANTGELFF
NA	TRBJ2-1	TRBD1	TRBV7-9	TGTGCCAGCAGCTCGGGACAGGGGTCCTACAATGAGCAGTTCTTC	CASSSGQGSYNEQFF
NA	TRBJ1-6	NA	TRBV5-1	TGCGCCAGCAGCCCGGGACGGACGAATTCACCCCTCCACTTT	CASSPGRTNSPLHF
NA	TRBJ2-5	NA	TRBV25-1	TGTGCCAGCAGTGAATTCAGGGCGGGGGAGACCCAGTACTTC	CASSEFRAGETQYF
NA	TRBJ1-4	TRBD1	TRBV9	TGTGCCAGCGCTCCGGGAGGGACAGGGTGGGAAAAACTGTTTTTT	CASAPGGTGWEKLFF
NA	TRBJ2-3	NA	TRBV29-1	TGCAGCGTTGGGGACACAGATACGCAGTATTTT	CSVGDTDTQYF
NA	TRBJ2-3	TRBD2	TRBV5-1	TGCGCCAGCAGCTTGGTAGTGACTAGCGGGGGGGCCGTGTATTTT	CASSLVVTSGGAVYF
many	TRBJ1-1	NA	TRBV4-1	TGCGCCAGCTCTCGGACAGATGATGGCACTGAAGCTTTCTTT	CASSRTDDGTEAFF
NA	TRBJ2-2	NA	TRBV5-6	TGTGCCAGCAGCTTGAGGTACACCGGGGAGCTGTTTTTT	CASSLRYTGELFF
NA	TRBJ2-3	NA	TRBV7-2	TGTGCCAGCAGCTTAGGAGTTCAAGGCACAGATACGCAGTATTTT	CASSLGVQGTDTQYF
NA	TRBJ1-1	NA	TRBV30	TGTGCCTGGAGTCGCGAGGGGAACACTGAAGCTTTCTTT	CAWSREGNTEAFF
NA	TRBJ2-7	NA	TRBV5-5	TGTGCCAGCATCTCGGACTCCTACGAGCAGTACTTC	CASISDSYEQYF
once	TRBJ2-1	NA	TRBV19	TGTGCCAGTAGTATAGGGTCAGGGGGGGCCTACAATGAGCAGTTCTTC	CASSIGSGGAYNEQFF
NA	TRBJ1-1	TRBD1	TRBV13	TGTGCCAGCAGCTCGACAGGGGGCTCCACTGAAGCTTTCTTT	CASSSTGGSTEAFF
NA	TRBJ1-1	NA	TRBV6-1	TGTGCCAGCACCGACAGTCGTTGGACTGAAGCTTTCTTT	CASTDSRWTEAFF
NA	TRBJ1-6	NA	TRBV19	TGTGCCAGTAGTACTCAGCTCTCGAATTCACCCCTCCACTTT	CASSTQLSNSPLHF
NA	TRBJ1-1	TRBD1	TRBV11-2	TGTGCCAGCAGCTTCCGGGACAGAGAAGCTTTCTTT	CASSFRDREAFF